The 13 T cell receptor beta chains below all came from one sample that was sequenced in a study of blood T cell repertoires in COVID-19. The method was immunoSEQ multiplex PCR; TCRdb's version includes in-frame clones alone and lacks a portion of them. In the table there are approximately 110,000 clones, 60% to 85% of which are singletons. The specimen was peripheral blood. The receptors shown here come from a human donor with acute or convalescent COVID-19. The donor label of this sample is uncertain.

The chain is built from TRBV7-9 and TRBJ1-6, with TRBD1 matching 8 bases. Germline CDR1 is SEHNR and CDR2 is FQNEAQ (reference sequence). Unmatched junction bases numbered 5, after V lost 5 bases and J lost 5 bases. The length of the CDR3 is 15 residues. The CDR3 nucleotides read TGTGCCAGCAGCCCAGGGGGCTTCAATAATTCACCCCTCCACTTT. It translates to CASSPGGFNNSPLHF. The full variable domain, rest sourced from reference TRBV7-9 and TRBJ1-6, is DTGVSQNPRHKITKRGQNVTFRCDPISEHNRLYWYRQTLGQGPEFLTYFQNEAQLEKSRLLSDRFSAERPKGSFSTLEIQRTEQGDSAMYLCASSPGGFNNSPLHFGNGTRLTVT.

The rearrangement uses TRBV6-1 and TRBJ1-2; perhaps TRBD1 as D (5 bases). Per the germline V gene, CDR1 is MNHNS and CDR2 is SASEGT. V was trimmed by 3 bases and J by 6 bases, leaving 11 bases between them. The CDR3 is 13 amino acids. The DNA for the CDR3 is TGTGCCAGCAGTGAGGCAGGGTTGAATGGCTACACCTTC. This gives the protein CASSEAGLNGYTF.

This clone was counted only a few times. Other DNA sequences from this sample encode an identical CDR3 as well. The genes are TRBV2 and TRBJ1-1, with a possible D match to TRBD1 (6 bases). Trimming removed 6 bases at V and 1 base at J, with 9 bases between. In germline, CDR1 is SNHLY, CDR2 FYNNEI. This CDR3 is 13 amino acids long. The CDR3 region has the DNA TGTGCCAGCAGCAACAGGGAGAACACTGAAGCTTTCTTT. Translated: CASSNRENTEAFF.

The chain recombines TRBV11-2 with TRBJ2-2; 8 bases line up with TRBD1. Trimming cost V 5 bases and J 6 bases; bases outside gene matches: 5. CDR3 length equals 14 residues. The germline CDR1 and CDR2 sequences are SGHAT and FQNNGV. CDR3 coding DNA: TGTGCCAGCAGCCTAGGGACAGGAGCCGGGGAGCTGTTTTTT. It encodes CASSLGTGAGELFF.

The V gene is TRBV29-1, the J gene TRBJ2-1, with no clear D. The CDR3 spans 13 residues. V shed 5 bases and J shed 9 bases, with 17 bases lying between them. Germline V lookup: CDR1 SQVTM, CDR2 ANQGSEA. Here the CDR3 DNA reads TGCAGCGTTCACCGCCAGGTGGCAGGTGAGCAGTTCTTC. It translates to CSVHRQVAGEQFF.

The genes are TRBV12-5 and TRBJ2-1, with 8 bases aligning to TRBD2. Trimming cost V 5 bases and J 3 bases; bases outside gene matches: 6. From germline, CDR1 is LGHNT and CDR2 FRNRAP. This CDR3 spans 15 amino acids. The CDR3 spells CASGQTGTSYNEQFF. Here the CDR3 DNA reads TGTGCTAGTGGTCAAACCGGGACTAGCTACAATGAGCAGTTCTTC.

This clone was seen a handful of times. The V and J genes are TRBV2 and TRBJ2-3, with D perhaps matching TRBD1 (6 bases). This CDR3 contains 15 residues. The ends were cut back, 6 bases at V and 2 bases at J, with 15 bases in the middle. Per germline, CDR1 SNHLY and CDR2 FYNNEI. CDR3 residues: CASRLTGYSTDTQYF. CDR3 coding DNA: TGTGCCAGCAGGCTAACAGGGTACTCCACAGATACGCAGTATTTT.

For the CDR3, the DNA is TGCGCCAGCAGCTTGTTTAGGGGACTGCAAGAGACCCAGTACTTC. Its protein is CASSLFRGLQETQYF. The chain has TRBV5-1 and TRBJ2-5; possibly TRBD2 for D (6 bases). The V end lost 1 base, the J end lost 2 bases, and 12 bases lay between the germline ends. The germline V gene encodes CDR1 SGHRS and CDR2 YFSETQ. CDR3 length: 15 amino acids.

This chain links TRBV19 with TRBJ2-7, with D possibly matching TRBD1 (5 bases). In germline, CDR1 is LNHDA, CDR2 SQIVND (reference sequence). The V gene lost 3 bases and the J gene lost 3 bases, with 9 bases spanning the gap. The CDR3 is 13 amino acids. CDR3: CASSIGQGYEQYF. CDR3 DNA: TGTGCCAGTAGTATCGGCCAGGGCTACGAGCAGTACTTC.

The table lists this clone with a few counts. The rearrangement links TRBV28 to TRBJ2-2; D perhaps matches TRBD2 (6 bases). This CDR3 spans 17 amino acids. Germline V gene data show CDR1 as MDHEN and CDR2 as SYDVKM. The V gene lost 3 bases and the J gene lost 0 bases, with 14 bases spanning the gap. This CDR3 is CASSFLAGLPNTGELFF. CDR3 sequence (DNA): TGTGCCAGCAGTTTTTTGGCGGGACTCCCGAACACCGGGGAGCTGTTTTTT.

The rearrangement joins TRBV6-5 to TRBJ1-2; 7 nucleotides agree with TRBD1. With 4 bases clipped from V and 2 bases from J, the junction kept 7 bases outside the gene matches. The CDR3 runs to 15 residues. The V gene's germline CDR1 is MNHEY and CDR2 SVGAGI. As DNA, the CDR3 is TGTGCCAGCAGTTCACAGGGGCTCCTCAACTATGGCTACACCTTC. Protein: CASSSQGLLNYGYTF.

The chain combines TRBV6-5 with TRBJ2-7; D possibly corresponds to TRBD1 (5 bases). Trimming cost V 7 bases and J 4 bases, with 11 bases left between them. The CDR3 covers 12 residues. The germline V gene has CDR1 MNHEY and CDR2 SVGAGI. CDR3 in amino acids: CASNFDRYEQYF. The CDR3 DNA is TGTGCCAGCAACTTCGACAGATACGAGCAGTACTTC.

This clone appeared many times. The genes are TRBV19 and TRBJ1-5, with 7 bases aligning to TRBD1. CDR1 LNHDA and CDR2 SQIVND come from the germline V gene (reference sequence). After removal of 9 bases from V and 1 base from J, the junction contained 6 bases not matched to a gene. This CDR3 region has 14 residues. This CDR3 reads CASRPRGSNQPQHF. CDR3 coding DNA: TGTGCCAGCCGACCCAGGGGGAGCAATCAGCCCCAGCATTTT.